A selection of T cell receptor beta chains follows, all from one sample in a study of preoperative IRX-2 immunotherapy in early breast cancer. This table comes from immunoSEQ multiplex PCR, and its TCRdb copy is limited to in-frame clones, with some not included. The data show some 19,000 clones, around four fifths seen once. The sequencing used lymph node tissue, collected after IRX-2 immunotherapy. All receptors derive from a human donor with breast cancer. Each CDR3 is given with its conserved first and last residue. The D gene is left open where the match is weak. Size values are once, few and many counts, or a class for expanded clones, and some rows have none.

TRBD2	TRBJ2-2	-	TRBV29-1	CSHSGSRTGELFF	TGCAGCCATAGCGGGAGTAGGACCGGGGAGCTGTTTTTT
-	TRBJ2-2	few	TRBV14	CASSQLGEPANTGELFF	TGTGCCAGCAGCCAACTGGGTGAGCCCGCGAACACCGGGGAGCTGTTTTTT
-	TRBJ2-2	once	TRBV6-7	CASSSIPAGELFF	TGTGCCAGCTCCTCTATTCCCGCCGGGGAGCTGTTTTTT
-	TRBJ1-1	-	TRBV7-2	CASSTTGPGKAFF	TGTGCCAGCAGCACCACGGGACCGGGAAAAGCTTTCTTT
TRBD1	TRBJ2-2	-	TRBV10-3	CAISESAGGNGELFF	TGTGCCATCAGTGAGTCGGCAGGGGGCAACGGGGAGCTGTTTTTT
TRBD2	TRBJ2-1	-	TRBV12-5	CASKRGPGNEQFF	TGTGCCTCGAAGCGGGGGCCGGGAAATGAGCAGTTCTTC
-	TRBJ2-7	-	TRBV11-3	CASSLQGKGYEQYF	TGTGCCAGCAGCTTACAGGGTAAGGGCTACGAGCAGTACTTC
-	TRBJ1-4	-	TRBV15	CATSREGATNEKLFF	TGTGCCACCAGCAGAGAAGGGGCAACTAATGAAAAACTGTTTTTT
TRBD1	TRBJ1-2	-	TRBV18	CASSLLTQTGTGDSYGYTF	TGTGCCAGCTCACTACTTACACAGACCGGGACAGGGGATTCCTATGGCTACACCTTC
TRBD2	TRBJ2-1	few	TRBV11-3	CASSPPGLAGDGSYNEQFF	TGTGCCAGCAGCCCCCCGGGACTAGCGGGGGACGGTTCCTACAATGAGCAGTTCTTC
-	TRBJ2-7	-	TRBV7-5	CASSDRGGSYEQYF	TGTGCCAGCAGCGACAGGGGGGGTTCCTACGAGCAGTACTTC
TRBD1	TRBJ2-1	-	TRBV6-8	CASSYGTGYNEQFF	TGTGCCAGCAGTTACGGGACAGGGTACAATGAGCAGTTCTTC
TRBD2	TRBJ2-5	-	TRBV6-8	CASPGGADQETQYF	TGTGCCAGCCCCGGGGGGGCCGACCAAGAGACCCAGTACTTC
TRBD1	TRBJ1-1	few	TRBV11-3	CASSRGQSNTEAFF	TGTGCCAGCAGCAGGGGACAGTCGAACACTGAAGCTTTCTTT
-	TRBJ2-2	-	TRBV5-1	CASSFGPGNDRRELFF	TGCGCCAGCAGCTTTGGGCCAGGGAATGACCGGAGGGAGCTGTTTTTT
-	TRBJ1-2	-	TRBV6-8	CASSYSLAGNYGYTF	TGTGCCAGCAGTTACTCCCTGGCAGGCAACTATGGCTACACCTTC
-	TRBJ2-7	-	TRBV6-8	CASSYSVGYEQYF	TGTGCCAGCAGTTACTCGGTTGGCTACGAGCAGTACTTC
-	TRBJ1-6	-	TRBV19	CASSLQDNAYSHSPLHF	TGTGCCAGTAGCCTTCAGGACAACGCTTATTCACATTCACCCCTCCACTTT
TRBD1	TRBJ2-1	-	TRBV5-1	CASSSGQGASSYNEQFF	TGCGCCAGCAGCTCCGGACAGGGGGCTTCCTCCTACAATGAGCAGTTCTTC
-	TRBJ2-1	few	TRBV15	CATSRDLGINEQFF	TGTGCCACCAGCAGAGATTTAGGGATCAATGAGCAGTTCTTC
-	TRBJ1-5	-	TRBV19	CASSIGNTQTHPQHF	TGTGCCAGTAGTATAGGCAACACGCAAACCCACCCCCAGCATTTT
-	TRBJ1-6	-	TRBV5-1	CASSQSSYNSPLHF	TGCGCCAGCAGCCAGAGCTCCTATAATTCACCCCTCCACTTT
-	TRBJ1-3	-	TRBV7-5	CASSLTGTTGNTIYF	TGTGCCAGCAGTTTGACCGGGACAACAGGAAACACCATATATTTT
-	TRBJ2-6	-	TRBV6-8	CASRTGSSTGANVLTF	TGTGCCAGCAGAACAGGGTCTTCAACTGGGGCCAACGTCCTGACTTTC
-	TRBJ2-1	-	TRBV7-5	CASSRLAGRSYNEQFF	TGTGCCAGCAGCCGACTTGCGGGAAGGTCCTACAATGAGCAGTTCTTC
-	TRBJ1-1	few	TRBV16	CASSQSGTEAFF	TGTGCCAGCAGCCAATCAGGTACTGAAGCTTTCTTT
-	TRBJ2-3	-	TRBV30	CAWSMTGSTDTQYF	TGTGCCTGGAGTATGACTGGGAGCACAGATACGCAGTATTTT
TRBD1	TRBJ2-5	-	TRBV18	CASSYKGTGKETQYF	TGTGCCAGCTCATACAAAGGGACAGGGAAAGAGACCCAGTACTTC
-	TRBJ1-2	-	TRBV6-8	CASSYVVGGYTF	TGTGCCAGCAGTTACGTGGTTGGTGGCTACACCTTC
TRBD1	TRBJ2-3	-	TRBV11-3	CASSLTGVLQDTQYF	TGTGCCAGCAGCTTGACAGGGGTTCTTCAAGATACGCAGTATTTT
-	TRBJ2-7	-	TRBV6-8	CASREDRFGPYEQYF	TGTGCCAGCAGGGAAGACAGGTTTGGACCGTACGAGCAGTACTTC
TRBD2	TRBJ2-3	-	TRBV9	CASSVAGSGADTQYF	TGTGCCAGCAGCGTAGCTGGTAGCGGGGCAGATACGCAGTATTTT
-	TRBJ2-7	-	TRBV11-3	CASSFVRSSDEQYF	TGTGCCAGCAGCTTTGTAAGGAGTTCGGACGAGCAGTACTTC
-	TRBJ1-4	-	TRBV10-2	CASRPRGVANMGEKLFF	TGCGCCAGCAGGCCCAGAGGGGTGGCCAACATGGGTGAAAAACTGTTTTTT
TRBD1	TRBJ2-1	-	TRBV19	CASSSGTGGFNEQFF	TGTGCCAGTAGTTCCGGGACAGGGGGCTTCAATGAGCAGTTCTTC
TRBD1	TRBJ2-3	-	TRBV29-1	CSATQGEVTDTQYF	TGCAGCGCCACACAGGGGGAGGTCACAGATACGCAGTATTTT
-	TRBJ2-2	-	TRBV6-8	CASRLRGLSAGDRTGELFF	TGTGCCAGCAGACTGAGGGGGCTCAGTGCGGGGGACCGCACCGGGGAGCTGTTTTTT
TRBD2	TRBJ2-1	once	TRBV10-1	CASSEYLAGANNEQFF	TGCGCCAGCAGTGAGTATTTGGCGGGAGCCAACAATGAGCAGTTCTTC
-	TRBJ1-3	once	TRBV6-8	CASHPGAASGNTIYF	TGTGCCAGCCACCCGGGGGCGGCTTCTGGAAACACCATATATTTT
-	TRBJ1-5	-	TRBV28	CASKETHQPQHF	TGTGCCAGCAAAGAGACTCATCAGCCCCAGCATTTT
-	TRBJ2-1	-	TRBV29-1	CSVVLSGRSYNEQFF	TGCAGCGTCGTGCTCTCAGGGAGATCCTACAATGAGCAGTTCTTC
-	TRBJ1-4	-	TRBV19	CASKRTGATNEKLFF	TGTGCCAGTAAAAGAACCGGAGCAACTAATGAAAAACTGTTTTTT
-	TRBJ2-7	-	TRBV18	CASSPPRGTTSYEQYF	TGTGCCAGCTCACCCCCAAGGGGGACAACCTCCTACGAGCAGTACTTC
-	TRBJ2-5	-	TRBV30	CAWSPSETQYF	TGTGCCTGGAGTCCATCTGAGACCCAGTACTTC
TRBD1	TRBJ2-3	-	TRBV28	CASSLNRGGPDTQYF	TGTGCCAGCAGTTTAAACAGGGGTGGCCCAGATACGCAGTATTTT
-	TRBJ1-4	-	TRBV28	CASSEGQRKALFF	TGTGCCAGCAGTGAGGGACAACGGAAGGCACTGTTTTTT
TRBD2	TRBJ2-3	few	TRBV11-3	CASSFSGDTDTQYF	TGTGCCAGCAGCTTTAGCGGGGATACAGATACGCAGTATTTT
TRBD2	TRBJ2-7	-	TRBV28	CASSLPSGSAAYEQYF	TGTGCCAGCAGTTTGCCCAGCGGGAGCGCCGCCTACGAGCAGTACTTC
-	TRBJ1-5	-	TRBV6-8	CASRQGLSSNQPQHF	TGTGCCAGCAGACAGGGCCTTTCAAGCAATCAGCCCCAGCATTTT
-	TRBJ1-4	-	TRBV19	CASSPRGAQQGWEKLFF	TGTGCCAGTAGTCCTCGGGGAGCCCAGCAGGGGTGGGAAAAACTGTTTTTT
-	TRBJ2-1	-	TRBV11-3	CASSLPGQTPGLRLAEQFF	TGTGCCAGCAGCTTACCGGGACAGACCCCGGGACTACGGTTAGCCGAGCAGTTCTTC
TRBD2	TRBJ2-1	-	TRBV5-1	CASSKTSDKYNEQFF	TGCGCCAGCAGCAAGACTAGCGACAAGTACAATGAGCAGTTCTTC
-	TRBJ1-3	-	TRBV11-3	CASSYRAGRNTIYF	TGTGCCAGCAGCTATAGAGCGGGTAGAAACACCATATATTTT
-	TRBJ1-2	few	TRBV19	CASSPETALYGYTF	TGTGCCAGTAGTCCAGAGACAGCTTTATATGGCTACACCTTC
-	TRBJ1-3	few	TRBV19	CASSRLLGPRGDTIYF	TGTGCCAGTAGTCGCCTCTTGGGCCCCCGAGGGGACACCATATATTTT
-	TRBJ2-3	-	TRBV28	CASSPGTDTDTQYF	TGTGCCAGCAGTCCCGGGACCGACACAGATACGCAGTATTTT
-	TRBJ1-1	-	TRBV5-1	CASSLGHPNTEAFF	TGCGCCAGCAGCTTGGGACACCCGAACACTGAAGCTTTCTTT
-	TRBJ1-1	-	TRBV11-3	CASSSRRGPRAEAFF	TGTGCCAGCAGCTCACGTCGGGGCCCACGGGCTGAAGCTTTCTTT
TRBD1	TRBJ1-2	-	TRBV28	CASSRQGGDGYTF	TGTGCCAGCAGCCGACAGGGAGGTGATGGCTACACCTTC
TRBD1	TRBJ2-2	once	TRBV2	CASSERSDRGRFSGELFF	TGTGCCAGCAGTGAACGGTCCGACAGGGGGCGGTTCAGCGGGGAGCTGTTTTTT